This entry lists 19 T cell receptor beta chains sequenced from one sample in a study of blood T cell repertoires in COVID-19 (dated by TCRdb to 2020 to 2022). The library was built by means of the immunoSEQ multiplex PCR assay. Not all clones reach the TCRdb copy of this immuneACCESS table, which keeps in-frame sequences only. Checked studies attribute under half of the gap to unresolved V genes and leave the rest unexplained. The sample table shows some 44,000 clones, and around 90% are seen once. The ten largest clones represent approximately 15% of the sample. The sample comprised peripheral blood. All receptors come from a man between 60 and 75 years old with active COVID-19.

The rearrangement joins TRBV29-1 to TRBJ2-5; D is uncertain. V lost 4 bases, J lost 2 bases, and 11 bases lay in between. The CDR3 has 13 amino acids. Germline V CDR1 and CDR2: SQVTM, ANQGSEA. The CDR3 is CSVGPTVQETQYF. In DNA, the CDR3 is TGCAGCGTTGGCCCTACAGTACAAGAGACCCAGTACTTC.

The gene calls are TRBV19 and TRBJ1-1; 7 bases are a match to TRBD1. Germline assignment: CDR1 LNHDA and CDR2 SQIVND (reference sequence). With V trimmed by 3 bases and J by 2 bases, 6 bases remained unmatched. The CDR3 has 15 residues. CDR3 nucleotide sequence: TGTGCCAGTAGTATCGCAGACAGGGCCAACACTGAAGCTTTCTTT. As protein: CASSIADRANTEAFF.

The J gene is TRBJ2-7, the V gene TRBV9; no firm D call. The CDR3 sequence is 13 residues long. Germline-derived CDR1 and CDR2 are SGDLS and YYNGEE. Trimming removed 0 bases at V and 8 bases at J, with 12 bases between. The CDR3 here is CASSVVDGGKQYF. The CDR3 DNA sequence: TGTGCCAGCAGCGTAGTTGACGGCGGCAAGCAGTACTTC. Complete variable domain (other parts from reference TRBV9 and TRBJ2-7): DSGVTQTPKHLITATGQRVTLRCSPRSGDLSVYWYQQSLDQGLQFLIQYYNGEERAKGNILERFSAQQFPDLHSELNLSSLELGDSALYFCASSVVDGGKQYFGPGTRLTVT.

The chain uses TRBV15 and TRBJ1-5; TRBD1 agrees at 7 bases. The CDR3 covers 15 residues. The germline V gene has CDR1 LNHNV and CDR2 YYDKDF (reference sequence). V lost 6 bases and J lost 2; bases outside the gene matches: 7. The CDR3 region is CATRPTGTGNQPQHF. CDR3 DNA sequence: TGTGCCACCAGACCGACAGGGACAGGCAATCAGCCCCAGCATTTT.

The rearrangement uses TRBV7-3 and TRBJ2-1, with 8 bases that match TRBD2. The CDR3 is 15 residues long. The ends lost 6 bases at V and 3 bases at J; junction bases unmatched: 7. The germline V gene has CDR1 SGHTA and CDR2 FQGTGA. CDR3 residues: CASRHRREGYNEQFF. DNA for the CDR3: TGTGCCAGCAGGCATCGTCGGGAGGGCTACAATGAGCAGTTCTTC.

V usage is TRBV4-1 and J usage is TRBJ1-2; 8 nucleotides line up with TRBD1. The CDR3 is 14 amino acids. CDR1 and CDR2 (germline): MGHRA, YSYEKL. Germline trimming cut 3 bases from V and 8 bases from J; bases unmatched to any gene: 8. The CDR3 protein is CASSQEKTGVGYTF. The DNA of the CDR3 is TGCGCCAGCAGCCAGGAAAAGACAGGGGTGGGCTACACCTTC.

The genes are TRBV4-1 and TRBJ1-5; tentative D call: TRBD1 (5 bases). V lost 1 base, J lost 4 bases, and 11 bases lay in between. CDR1 MGHRA and CDR2 YSYEKL come from the germline V gene. This CDR3 comprises 15 residues. As DNA, the CDR3 is TGCGCCAGCAGCCAAGGGTGGGGGGGGAATCAGCCCCAGCATTTT. This sequence encodes CASSQGWGGNQPQHF.

The genes are TRBV5-1 and TRBJ2-3, with D unresolved. This CDR3 comprises 15 residues. Germline V gives CDR1 SGHRS, CDR2 YFSETQ. Trimming took 0 bases from V and 6 from J, leaving 14 bases between them. In nucleotides, the CDR3 is TGCGCCAGCAGCTTGGCGCTCGACTTGCCGGATACGCAGTATTTT. This codes for CASSLALDLPDTQYF.

The V and J genes are TRBV28 and TRBJ1-2; D not resolved. The germline gives CDR1 MDHEN, CDR2 SYDVKM. The CDR3 is 16 amino acids. V shed 6 bases and J shed 4 bases, with 21 bases lying between them. The CDR3: CASSGVSAGTSYGYTF. The CDR3 DNA reads TGTGCCAGCAGCGGGGTGTCCGCCGGAACTTCCTATGGCTACACCTTC.

V usage is TRBV11-3 and J usage is TRBJ2-1; TRBD2 matches 7 bases. The trim removed 1 base at V and 4 bases at J, leaving 4 bases unmatched. CDR1 and CDR2 (germline): SGHNT, YENEEA. This CDR3 has 15 residues. The CDR3 spells CASSLGRGLYNEQFF. The CDR3 DNA is TGTGCCAGCAGCTTAGGGAGGGGACTATACAATGAGCAGTTCTTC.

The V call is TRBV5-4, the J call TRBJ1-2, with a weak D call TRBD1 (5 bases). Germline lookup yields CDR1 SGHNT and CDR2 YYREEE (reference sequence). The CDR3 spans 13 residues. Deletions cut 0 bases from V and 8 bases from J, with 11 bases between. The CDR3 coding sequence is TGTGCCAGCAGCTTGGCGAGTAGGGGCGGCTACACCTTC. It codes for CASSLASRGGYTF.

The sample holds one count of this clone. The rearrangement joins TRBV5-8 to TRBJ1-5; 9 nucleotides align to TRBD1. V trimming: 2 bases; J trimming: 2 bases; junction bases outside the gene matches: 8. The length of the CDR3 is 17 residues. Germline lookup yields CDR1 SGHTS and CDR2 YDEGEE. In nucleotides, the CDR3 is TGTGCCAGCAGCTTTGGGGAGGACAGGGGAGGCAATCAGCCCCAGCATTTT. Its protein is CASSFGEDRGGNQPQHF.

The chain is built from TRBV5-4 and TRBJ2-3; tentatively, D is TRBD1 (6 bases). V was cut by 0 bases and J by 0 bases, with 11 bases left in between. The germline V gene has CDR1 SGHNT and CDR2 YYREEE (reference sequence). The CDR3 consists of 16 residues. CDR3 nucleotides: TGTGCCAGCAGCTTGGTGGGGACACTTAGCACAGATACGCAGTATTTT. It is translated as CASSLVGTLSTDTQYF.

This clone was detected a few times. The rearrangement joins TRBV19 to TRBJ1-6; TRBD1 matches at 9 bases. The J segment lost 4 bases and the V segment lost 8 bases, leaving 3 bases of the junction unmatched. Germline loops: CDR1 LNHDA, CDR2 SQIVND (reference sequence). CDR3 length: 14 amino acids. The CDR3 DNA sequence: TGTGCCAGTTCCGGACAGGGGTATAATTCACCCCTCCACTTT. Translating gives CASSGQGYNSPLHF.

The chain combines TRBV10-3 with TRBJ2-7, with 13 bases lining up with TRBD2. V was pared by 3 bases and J by 3 bases, with 2 bases of the junction left unmatched. The germline V gene encodes CDR1 ENHRY and CDR2 SYGVKD. This CDR3 has 15 residues. CDR3 loop: CAISELAGGIYEQYF. Written as DNA, the CDR3 is TGTGCCATCAGTGAACTAGCGGGGGGGATCTACGAGCAGTACTTC.

The V gene is TRBV11-2, the J gene TRBJ2-5, with a weak D call TRBD2 (6 bases). The V gene lost 4 bases and the J gene lost 5 bases, with 14 bases spanning the gap. This CDR3 comprises 14 residues. Per the germline V gene, CDR1 is SGHAT and CDR2 is FQNNGV. The DNA of the CDR3 is TGTGCCAGCAGCTCCCAGATCCGGGGGGAGACCCAGTACTTC. Translated, it gives CASSSQIRGETQYF.

In this sample, this clone turned up a few times. The CDR3 loop reads CASSPGRGRAQNEAFF. The CDR3 DNA reads TGTGCCAGCAGCCCCGGGCGCGGCAGGGCTCAAAATGAAGCTTTCTTT. The genes are TRBV7-2 and TRBJ1-1; the D gene is possibly TRBD1 (5 bases). The V end was cut by 5 bases, the J end by 7 bases, with 23 bases between. This CDR3 has 16 amino acids. Germline assignment: CDR1 SGHTA and CDR2 FQGNSA.

The rearrangement joins TRBV7-9 to TRBJ1-1; D is perhaps TRBD1 (5 bases). The CDR3 has 14 residues. CDR1 SEHNR and CDR2 FQNEAQ come from the germline V gene (reference sequence). V was trimmed by 1 base and J by 5 bases, leaving 11 bases between them. CDR3 nucleotides: TGTGCCAGCAGCTTAGTTGCAGGGCTAACTGAAGCTTTCTTT. Translated, it gives CASSLVAGLTEAFF.

The chain employs TRBV5-1 and TRBJ2-2; possible D gene TRBD1, 6 bases. CDR1 and CDR2 (germline): SGHRS, YFSETQ. This CDR3 spans 17 amino acids. Trimming removed 5 bases at V and 0 bases at J, with 17 bases between. The CDR3 DNA sequence: TGCGCCAGCAGACCATGGACAGCCCAATCGAACACCGGGGAGCTGTTTTTT. Protein: CASRPWTAQSNTGELFF.